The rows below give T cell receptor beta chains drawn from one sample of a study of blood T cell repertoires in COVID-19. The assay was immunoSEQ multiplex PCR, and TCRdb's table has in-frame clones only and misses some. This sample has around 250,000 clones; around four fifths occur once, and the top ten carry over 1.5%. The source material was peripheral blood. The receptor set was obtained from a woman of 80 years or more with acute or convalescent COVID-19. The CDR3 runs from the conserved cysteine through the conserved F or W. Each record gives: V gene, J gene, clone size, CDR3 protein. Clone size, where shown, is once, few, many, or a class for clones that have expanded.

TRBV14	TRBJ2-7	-	CASSPLGASYEQYF
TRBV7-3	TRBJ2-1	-	CASSETSGSSNEQFF
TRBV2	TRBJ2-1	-	CASIRELDNEQFF
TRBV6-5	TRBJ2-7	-	CASSRDRGWDPEQYF
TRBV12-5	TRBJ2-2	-	CASGRWPGELFF
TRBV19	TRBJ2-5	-	CASSIKGQGALWVETQYF
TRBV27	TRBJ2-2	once	CASNPRGVSANTGELFF
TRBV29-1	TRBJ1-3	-	CSVEGSWGPGNTIYF
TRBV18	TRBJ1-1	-	CASSPWGQAGTEAFF
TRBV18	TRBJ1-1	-	CASSAGMNTEAFF
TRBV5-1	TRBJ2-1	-	CASSRGQGKYNEQFF
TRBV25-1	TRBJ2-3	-	CASSDLAGDDTQYF
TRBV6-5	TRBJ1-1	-	CASKQGAYAEAFF
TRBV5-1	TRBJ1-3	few	CASSPHRGNSGNTIYF
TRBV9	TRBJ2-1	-	CASSVERVSYNEQFF
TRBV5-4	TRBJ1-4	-	CASSPGQGITNEKLFF
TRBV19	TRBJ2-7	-	CASSIGWAPSYEQYF
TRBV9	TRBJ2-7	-	CASSATSGGYEQYF
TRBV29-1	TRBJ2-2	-	CSVTQGGTNTGELFF
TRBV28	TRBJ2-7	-	CASSSPWTATYEQYF
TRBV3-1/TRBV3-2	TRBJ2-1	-	CASQETSGSWSNEQFF
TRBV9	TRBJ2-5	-	CASSVTDRDGETQYF
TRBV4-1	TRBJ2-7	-	CASRAVLSSYEQYF
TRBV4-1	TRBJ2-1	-	CASSQGFLGEGRHEQFF
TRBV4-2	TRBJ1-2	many	CASSQARAGGIYGYTF
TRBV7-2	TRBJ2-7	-	CASSLMGATPGYEQYF
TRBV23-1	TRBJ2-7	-	CARPCGSYEQYF
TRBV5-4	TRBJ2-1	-	CASSLPLGYNEQFF
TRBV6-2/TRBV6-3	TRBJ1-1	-	CASSYGPATEAFF
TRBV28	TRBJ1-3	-	CASSRSQGSSGNTIYF
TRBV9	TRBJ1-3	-	CASSGGTAPGNTIYF
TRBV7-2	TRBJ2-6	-	CASSFYRGQSGANVLTF
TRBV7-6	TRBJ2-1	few	CASSLDSRPLRSSYNEQFF
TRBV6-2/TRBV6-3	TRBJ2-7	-	CASSYSTTGIYEQYF
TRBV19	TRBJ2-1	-	CASSIAAGGPGNEQFF
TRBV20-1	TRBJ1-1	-	CSASGTGDEAFF
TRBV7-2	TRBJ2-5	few	CASSQGTGGETQYF